A single T cell receptor (beta chain) is shown here with its context. This entry is derived from a study of blood T cell repertoires in COVID-19. About the research overall: The cDNA or gDNA used as material had been derived from T cells, B-cell-depleted T cells, or PBMCs.

This table comes from immunoSEQ multiplex PCR, and its TCRdb copy is limited to in-frame clones, with some not included. Of around 250,000 clones listed, 80% to 90% were seen once; the top ten hold around 3.2%. Trimming took off 6 bases at V and 10 bases at J, with 28 bases between the two ends. Per the germline V gene, CDR1 is MNHEY and CDR2 is SMNVEV (reference sequence). The CDR3 runs 17 residues. Up to 2 weeks before entering the study, exposed participants had met a COVID-19 case. The chain uses TRBV27 and TRBJ2-1; D is perhaps TRBD2 (6 bases). The sample was PBMCs or T cells enriched from blood (not recorded which). The clonotype was recovered from a woman in her thirties or forties who had been exposed to COVID-19. The CDR3 nucleotides read TGTGCCAGCAGCCGTTGGATGATAGGGATGTCCGGGGGAGAGCAGTTCTTC. This translates into CASSRWMIGMSGGEQFF.